The sequence of this T cell receptor (beta chain) was determined in a study of preoperative IRX-2 immunotherapy in early breast cancer. The treatment here: preoperative locoregional IRX-2 cytokine immunotherapy. Preoperative locoregional IRX-2 cytokine immunotherapy was tested in the phase Ib source study. Trimming removed 6 bases from V and 7 bases from J; junction bases left unmatched: 4. The germline CDR1 and CDR2 sequences are MNHNS and SASEGT. This CDR3 region has 14 residues. Profiled with immunoSEQ multiplex PCR; TCRdb holds only in-frame clones, not every one. The data hold about 23,000 clones, with 80% to 90% observed a single time. This clone has only a few counts.

This TCR derives from a human donor with breast cancer. This sample comprised tumor tissue, obtained after IRX-2 immunotherapy. The rearrangement joins TRBV6-1 to TRBJ1-4, with 11 nucleotides matching TRBD1. CDR3 bases: TGTGCCAGCAGGGGGACAGGGGGTGTTGAAAAACTGTTTTTT. It translates to CASRGTGGVEKLFF.